Shown below are 26 T cell receptor beta chains from a single sample sequenced in a study of blood T cell repertoires in COVID-19. Generated by immunoSEQ multiplex PCR, the TCRdb table keeps only in-frame clones and is missing some. Of around 280,000 clones listed, around 88% were seen once; the top ten hold about 6%. The specimen was PBMCs or T cells enriched from blood (not recorded which). The receptors were gathered from a woman in her forties who had recovered from COVID-19.

The rearrangement joins TRBV5-1 to TRBJ2-7; TRBD1 might be the D (5 bases). Germline CDR1 reads SGHRS; CDR2 reads YFSETQ. The CDR3 is made up of 16 amino acids. Trimming took off 4 bases at V and 6 bases at J, with 23 bases between the two ends. The chain's CDR3 is CASSPPGTGRSFEQYF. The CDR3 nucleotides read TGCGCCAGCAGCCCCCCGGGCACAGGAAGATCGTTCGAGCAGTACTTC.

V and J are TRBV6-1 and TRBJ2-1; D is perhaps TRBD2 (5 bases). Trimming took 3 bases from V and 9 from J, leaving 18 bases between them. Germline loops: CDR1 MNHNS, CDR2 SASEGT. This CDR3 is built from 15 residues. This CDR3 reads CASSEVGPGRGEQFF. CDR3 bases: TGTGCCAGCAGTGAGGTTGGGCCGGGCCGGGGTGAGCAGTTCTTC.

The rearrangement joins TRBV7-2 to TRBJ2-1; TRBD2 matches at 8 bases. Germline V CDR1 and CDR2: SGHTA, FQGNSA. V trimming: 1 base; J trimming: 7 bases; junction bases outside the gene matches: 3. The CDR3 runs to 14 residues. The CDR3 reads CASSLGSGSNEQFF. The CDR3 bases are TGTGCCAGCAGCTTAGGGAGCGGGAGTAATGAGCAGTTCTTC.

The rearrangement uses TRBV28 and TRBJ1-5; maybe TRBD1 (5 bases). This CDR3 is built from 16 residues. V dropped 3 bases and J dropped 0 bases, with 12 bases sitting between them. Germline V CDR1 and CDR2: MDHEN, SYDVKM. The CDR3: CASSFPQQGSNQPQHF. The CDR3 DNA reads as TGTGCCAGCAGTTTCCCCCAGCAGGGTAGCAATCAGCCCCAGCATTTT.

The chain employs TRBV29-1 and TRBJ2-4, with 9 bases fitting TRBD1. Germline V gene lookup returns CDR1 SQVTM and CDR2 ANQGSEA. V lost 4 bases, J lost 7 bases, and 2 bases stayed unmatched. The CDR3 is made up of 12 amino acids. The CDR3 DNA is TGCAGCGTTGTGACAGGGGGGAACATTCAGTACTTC. This sequence encodes CSVVTGGNIQYF.

The chain is built from TRBV3-1 (or the pseudogene TRBV3-2) and TRBJ2-3; perhaps TRBD2 as D (6 bases). V shed 2 bases and J shed 6 bases, with 15 bases lying between them. Germline CDR1 LGHDT, CDR2 YNNKEL (reference sequence). The CDR3 contains 15 residues. The CDR3 sequence is CASSQQALGGDTQYF. In nucleotides, the CDR3 is TGTGCCAGCAGCCAACAGGCACTAGGAGGGGATACGCAGTATTTT.

The rearrangement links TRBV2 to TRBJ1-5; D is perhaps TRBD1 (5 bases). Germline CDR1 reads SNHLY; CDR2 reads FYNNEI. The CDR3 spans 15 residues. V was trimmed by 6 bases and J by 2 bases, leaving 14 bases between them. In DNA, the CDR3 is TGTGCCAGCAGAGTGGACACCCTGCGCAATCAGCCCCAGCATTTT. Protein sequence: CASRVDTLRNQPQHF.

This clone came up many times. This sample also contains other DNA sequences that code for the same CDR3. This chain joins TRBV27 and TRBJ2-7; D possibly corresponds to TRBD1 (5 bases). This CDR3 comprises 13 residues. Germline values: CDR1 MNHEY, CDR2 SMNVEV (reference sequence). V lost 4 bases and J lost 0, with 7 bases in between. The DNA for the CDR3 is TGTGCCAGCAGTTCAGGGAACTCCTACGAGCAGTACTTC. Translating it yields CASSSGNSYEQYF.

This clone was observed at least ten times. The CDR3 is CATSLEGAENSPLHF. The CDR3 DNA is TGTGCCACCAGCCTCGAGGGGGCGGAGAATTCACCCCTCCACTTT. V gene TRBV15 combines with J gene TRBJ1-6; 7 positions agree with TRBD1. The germline V gene encodes CDR1 LNHNV and CDR2 YYDKDF (reference sequence). CDR3 size: 15 residues. Germline trimming cut 5 bases from V and 7 bases from J; bases unmatched to any gene: 8.

The gene calls are TRBV4-3 and TRBJ2-3; 14 nucleotides align to TRBD2. Germline trimming cut 3 bases from V and 11 bases from J; bases unmatched to any gene: 16. The CDR3 is 18 amino acids. Germline V lookup: CDR1 LGHNA, CDR2 YSLEER. This CDR3 reads CASSQGYGLAGGVWGQYF. The DNA of the CDR3 is TGCGCCAGCAGCCAGGGATACGGACTAGCGGGAGGTGTTTGGGGGCAGTATTTT.

The V call is TRBV30, the J call TRBJ2-3, with TRBD1 matching 9 bases. This CDR3 has 15 residues. The V gene end was trimmed by 5 bases and the J gene end by 3 bases; junction bases not matched to a gene: 9. Germline V gene data show CDR1 as GTSNPN and CDR2 as SVGIG (reference sequence). The CDR3 DNA reads TGTGCCTGGGAGGGGACAGGGAAATCGACAGATACGCAGTATTTT. The encoded protein is CAWEGTGKSTDTQYF.

CDR3 residues: CASRHHGQLGTDTQYF. CDR3 nucleotides: TGTGCCAGCAGACACCATGGGCAACTCGGCACAGATACGCAGTATTTT. The rearrangement uses TRBV7-2 and TRBJ2-3; unclear D gene. The CDR3 consists of 16 residues. Trimming pared 6 bases from V and 1 base from J, leaving 17 bases between. The germline V gene encodes CDR1 SGHTA and CDR2 FQGNSA.

Only one count was recorded for this clone. The V call is TRBV6-2 or TRBV6-3, the J call TRBJ2-7, with TRBD1 matching over 7 bases. The junction had 16 bases not matched to a gene; V was cut back by 5 bases and J by 0 bases. The germline V gene encodes CDR1 MNHEY and CDR2 SVGEGT. This CDR3 spans 18 amino acids. As DNA, the CDR3 is TGTGCCAGCAGTCCCCCCCCCGACAGGGTTGGAGACTCCTACGAGCAGTACTTC. Translating gives CASSPPPDRVGDSYEQYF.

The V gene is TRBV11-2, the J gene TRBJ2-7, with 10 bases fitting TRBD2. CDR3 length equals 14 residues. V was pared by 1 base and J by 6 bases, with 3 bases of the junction left unmatched. CDR1 is SGHAT, CDR2 FQNNGV, per germline. The CDR3 here is CASSLGTSGGEQYF. For the CDR3, the DNA is TGTGCCAGCAGCTTAGGGACTAGCGGCGGCGAGCAGTACTTC. The variable domain in full, completed from reference TRBV11-2 and TRBJ2-7, reads EAGVAQSPRYKIIEKRQSVAFWCNPISGHATLYWYQQILGQGPKLLIQFQNNGVVDDSQLPKDRFSAERLKGVDSTLKIQPAKLEDSAVYLCASSLGTSGGEQYFGPGTRLTVT.

The rearrangement uses TRBV9 and TRBJ1-5; 7 bases agree with TRBD1. The length of the CDR3 is 14 residues. V gave up 5 bases and J gave up 4 bases; unmatched junction bases: 6. Per germline, CDR1 SGDLS and CDR2 YYNGEE. The CDR3 is CASSGGQINQPQHF. Here the CDR3 DNA reads TGTGCCAGCAGTGGGGGACAGATAAATCAGCCCCAGCATTTT.

V and J are TRBV2 and TRBJ1-5; D not certain. V was shortened by 6 bases and J by 7 bases, with 16 bases between the two germline ends. This CDR3 has 14 residues. Per germline, CDR1 SNHLY and CDR2 FYNNEI. CDR3 DNA sequence: TGTGCCAGCAGACAGAACACTGTTAGGCAGCCCCAGCATTTT. This encodes CASRQNTVRQPQHF.

This rearrangement joins TRBV11-3 to TRBJ1-1; possible D gene TRBD1, 5 bases. Germline-derived CDR1 and CDR2 are SGHNT and YENEEA. V was trimmed by 9 bases and J by 1 base, leaving 12 bases between them. The CDR3 has 13 amino acids. The CDR3 region is CARIRGENTEAFF. As DNA, the CDR3 is TGTGCCAGAATCCGGGGGGAGAACACTGAAGCTTTCTTT.

The V gene is TRBV19, the J gene TRBJ2-1; TRBD1 might be the D (5 bases). Germline V gene data show CDR1 as LNHDA and CDR2 as SQIVND (reference sequence). V was pared by 1 base and J by 9 bases, with 13 bases between. The CDR3 runs 14 residues. CDR3 loop: CASSIGRAYGEQFF. CDR3 nucleotide sequence: TGTGCCAGTAGTATAGGCAGGGCCTATGGTGAGCAGTTCTTC. The entire variable domain, with the rest obtained from reference TRBV19 and TRBJ2-1, is as follows: DGGITQSPKYLFRKEGQNVTLSCEQNLNHDAMYWYRQDPGQGLRLIYYSQIVNDFQKGDIAEGYSVSREKKESFPLTVTSAQKNPTAFYLCASSIGRAYGEQFFGPGTRLTVL.

V is TRBV7-2 and J is TRBJ2-5, with D possibly matching TRBD2 (5 bases). Germline V lookup: CDR1 SGHTA, CDR2 FQGNSA. The CDR3 has 15 amino acids. Trimming took off 1 base at V and 1 base at J, with 10 bases between the two ends. The CDR3 DNA is TGTGCCAGCAGCTTAGTCCCAGCGGCCCAAGAGACCCAGTACTTC. It specifies CASSLVPAAQETQYF. Full variable domain (rest looked up from reference TRBV7-2 and TRBJ2-5): GAGVSQSPSNKVTEKGKDVELRCDPISGHTALYWYRQSLGQGLEFLIYFQGNSAPDKSGLPSDRFSAERTGGSVSTLTIQRTQQEDSAVYLCASSLVPAAQETQYFGPGTRLLVL.

The chain links TRBV12-3 or TRBV12-4 to TRBJ2-2; no firm D call. The CDR3 consists of 13 residues. The V end lost 2 bases, the J end lost 4 bases, and 5 bases lay between the germline ends. The CDR3 bases are TGTGCCAGCAGTTTACAGGCCACCGGGGAGCTGTTTTTT. Protein: CASSLQATGELFF.

This sequence joins TRBV7-9 and TRBJ1-2, with a tentative D call TRBD1 (6 bases). Germline V lookup: CDR1 SEHNR, CDR2 FQNEAQ (reference sequence). The V and J ends lost 5 bases and 4 bases respectively, with 11 bases between them. The CDR3 is 13 residues long. The DNA of the CDR3 is TGTGCCAGCAGCCCCGGGACAAGCTATGGCTACACCTTC. Its translation is CASSPGTSYGYTF.

This clone appeared a few times. The rearrangement links TRBV24-1 to TRBJ2-3; TRBD1 aligns across 7 bases. Germline V lookup: CDR1 KGHDR, CDR2 SFDVKD. V gave up 3 bases and J gave up 0 bases; unmatched junction bases: 8. The CDR3 is made up of 17 amino acids. CDR3 sequence reads: CATSDHIDRASTDTQYF. The CDR3 DNA follows: TGTGCCACCAGTGATCATATCGACAGGGCCAGCACAGATACGCAGTATTTT.

V usage is TRBV6-5 and J usage is TRBJ2-5; D is possibly TRBD2 (6 bases). The V end was cut by 3 bases, the J end by 11 bases, with 16 bases between. Germline assignment: CDR1 MNHEY and CDR2 SVGAGI. This CDR3 is 13 amino acids long. CDR3 nucleotides: TGTGCCAGCAGTTATCTCTTTGGGGGGAAACAGTACTTC. As protein: CASSYLFGGKQYF.

The V call is TRBV13, the J call TRBJ2-7; weak D call: TRBD1 (6 bases). CDR3 length: 14 residues. Germline-derived CDR1 and CDR2 are PRHDT and FYEKMQ (reference sequence). Trimming pared 2 bases from V and 4 bases from J, leaving 12 bases between. CDR3 region: CASSLPGRGYEQYF. The CDR3 coding sequence is TGTGCCAGCAGCTTACCAGGCAGGGGATACGAGCAGTACTTC.

This sequence joins TRBV25-1 and TRBJ2-7; perhaps TRBD2 as D (6 bases). V lost 5 bases and J lost 9, with 20 bases in between. Looked up from germline, CDR1 is MGHDK and CDR2 is SYGVNS. The CDR3 is 14 amino acids. This CDR3 reads CASSWSLEGEGQYF. CDR3 sequence (DNA): TGTGCCAGCAGTTGGTCACTGGAGGGAGAGGGGCAGTACTTC.

The V call is TRBV7-9, the J call TRBJ2-5, with D maybe TRBD2 (5 bases). The CDR3 extends over 14 amino acids. The V gene's germline CDR1 is SEHNR and CDR2 FQNEAQ (reference sequence). V gave up 1 base and J gave up 2 bases, with 8 bases separating them. This CDR3 reads CASSLGGAQETQYF. The CDR3 bases are TGTGCCAGCAGCTTAGGGGGAGCACAAGAGACCCAGTACTTC.